Each of the 24 T cell receptor beta chains below was sequenced from the same sample in a study of T cell repertoires in cytomegalovirus infection. TCRdb called the reads again in MiXCR, with one record for every CDR3 protein. The repertoire holds 750,000 to 900,000 distinct CDR3 sequences, 25% to 35% seen once, with about an eighth in the top ten. Their specific antigens are unknown. The sample was cultured CD8+ T cells from PBMCs, taken from culture after CMV antigen stimulation. The receptor set was obtained from a human donor in good health (CMV status not recorded). Some clones in this sample may be carry-over from other donors' samples.

This chain joins TRBV6-2 or TRBV6-3 and TRBJ1-1; D call uncertain. Deletions cut 1 base from V and 0 bases from J, with 6 bases between. This CDR3 has 14 residues. Germline V CDR1 and CDR2: MNHEY, SVGEGT. The chain's CDR3 is CASSYLSMNTEAFF. CDR3 nucleotide sequence: TGTGCCAGCAGTTACTTGTCCATGAACACTGAAGCTTTCTTT.

This clonotype was recorded only once. As DNA, the CDR3 is TGTGCCAGCAGCCAAGTAGTTACCTCGGTCCCTGAAGCTTTCTTT. This encodes CASSQVVTSVPEAFF. V gene TRBV14 combines with J gene TRBJ1-1; D gene ambiguous. The CDR3 runs 15 residues. Between the trimmed V and J ends, which lost 1 base and 6 bases, there was a span of 15 bases. The V gene's germline CDR1 is SGHDN and CDR2 FVKESK.

This rearrangement joins TRBV6-6 to TRBJ1-2, with unresolved D. Deletions cut 0 bases from V and 8 bases from J, with 19 bases between. CDR3 length equals 16 residues. Germline V gene sequence: CDR1 MNHNY, CDR2 SVGAGI (reference sequence). CDR3 protein: CASSYSGSYQLYGYTF. CDR3 in DNA: TGTGCCAGCAGTTACTCAGGCAGCTACCAACTCTACGGCTACACCTTC.

DNA for the CDR3: TGCGCCAGCAGCTCCGGGGGCCCGGGGACTGAAGCTTTCTTT. This translates into CASSSGGPGTEAFF. This chain links TRBV5-1 with TRBJ1-1; perhaps TRBD1 as D (6 bases). Germline-derived CDR1 and CDR2 are SGHRS and YFSETQ. The CDR3 runs 14 residues. V lost 3 bases to trimming and J lost 5 bases, with 14 bases between them.

This sequence joins TRBV28 and TRBJ1-2; D remains ambiguous. CDR1 MDHEN and CDR2 SYDVKM come from the germline V gene. The CDR3 contains 12 residues. V shed 5 bases and J shed 8 bases, with 12 bases lying between them. The DNA of the CDR3 is TGTGCCAGCAGTGCCACGCCAAAAGGCTACACCTTC. This codes for CASSATPKGYTF.

This rearrangement joins TRBV7-9 to TRBJ2-1, with D possibly matching TRBD2 (6 bases). Germline CDR1 is SEHNR and CDR2 is FQNEAQ (reference sequence). The CDR3 totals 14 residues. The V and J ends lost 5 bases and 9 bases respectively, with 17 bases between them. CDR3 coding DNA: TGTGCCAGCAGCGGCTGGCGGGACGCGGGTGAGCAGTTCTTC. Translation: CASSGWRDAGEQFF.

This clonotype was recorded a few times. The rearrangement joins TRBV6-4 to TRBJ2-1; 7 bases fit TRBD1. The germline V gene encodes CDR1 MRHNA and CDR2 SNTAGT. CDR3 length: 15 amino acids. The trim removed 0 bases at V and 7 bases at J, leaving 6 bases unmatched. DNA for the CDR3: TGTGCCAGCAGTGACTCCCGGGACAGAAGGAATGAGCAGTTCTTC. The encoded protein is CASSDSRDRRNEQFF.

This clonotype was picked up a small number of times. The chain uses TRBV7-6 and TRBJ2-5; 7 bases match TRBD1. The germline gives CDR1 SGHVS, CDR2 FNYEAQ. J gave up 5 bases and V 2 bases, and 8 bases lay outside the gene matches. The CDR3 covers 15 residues. CDR3 sequence: CASSLNSGRGETQYF. The CDR3 DNA reads TGTGCCAGCAGCTTAAATTCCGGCAGGGGGGAGACCCAGTACTTC. The full variable domain, rest sourced from reference TRBV7-6 and TRBJ2-5, is GAGVSQSPRYKVTKRGQDVALRCDPISGHVSLYWYRQALGQGPEFLTYFNYEAQQDKSGLPNDRFSAERPEGSISTLTIQRTEQRDSAMYRCASSLNSGRGETQYFGPGTRLLVL.

V and J are TRBV9 and TRBJ2-2, with TRBD1 identical over 7 bases. Germline CDR1 and CDR2: SGDLS and YYNGEE. The V gene end was trimmed by 3 bases and the J gene end by 0 bases; junction bases not matched to a gene: 2. CDR3 length equals 15 residues. DNA of the CDR3: TGTGCCAGCAGCGGGGGACAGACGAACACCGGGGAGCTGTTTTTT. Protein sequence: CASSGGQTNTGELFF.

This chain links TRBV2 with TRBJ2-3, with 8 bases that match TRBD2. J was trimmed by 6 bases and V by 10 bases; bases with no gene match: 12. CDR3 size: 14 residues. The V gene's germline CDR1 is SNHLY and CDR2 FYNNEI. The DNA for the CDR3 is TGTGCCATTTTAGCGGGGCCCGTCGGGGATACGCAGTATTTT. Amino acid sequence: CAILAGPVGDTQYF.

A few counts support this clonotype. The chain links TRBV18 to TRBJ2-1, with 8 positions matching TRBD2. The junction had 8 bases not matched to a gene; V was cut back by 0 bases and J by 7 bases. This CDR3 region has 16 residues. Germline CDR1 is KGHSH and CDR2 is LQKENI. The CDR3 spells CASSPPGTGGRNEQFF. For the CDR3, the DNA is TGTGCCAGCTCACCACCGGGGACGGGAGGGAGAAATGAGCAGTTCTTC.

This clonotype was observed a few times. This chain links TRBV6-2 or TRBV6-3 with TRBJ2-7; TRBD1 matches at 7 bases. The CDR3 is made up of 16 amino acids. Looked up from germline, CDR1 is MNHEY and CDR2 is SVGEGT. With 6 bases clipped from V and 2 bases from J, the junction kept 13 bases outside the gene matches. The CDR3 loop is CASSTLRQGYPYEQYV. CDR3 bases: TGTGCCAGCAGCACCCTCCGACAGGGATACCCCTACGAGCAGTACGTC.

J is TRBJ2-4 and V is TRBV5-1; D perhaps matches TRBD2 (7 bases). The ends were cut back, 7 bases at V and 4 bases at J, with 18 bases in the middle. CDR3 length: 15 residues. The germline V gene has CDR1 SGHRS and CDR2 YFSETQ. DNA for the CDR3: TGCGCCAGCCGGCTCGGGGGGCCGGGTAAAAACATTCAGTACTTC. Translation: CASRLGGPGKNIQYF.

The chain employs TRBV27 and TRBJ2-7; D unresolved. With 9 bases removed from V and 0 bases from J, the gap between germline ends came to 12 bases. CDR3 length equals 13 residues. The germline V gene has CDR1 MNHEY and CDR2 SMNVEV (reference sequence). The CDR3 sequence is CASNQGSSYEQYF. CDR3 DNA sequence: TGTGCCAGTAACCAAGGTAGCTCCTACGAGCAGTACTTC.

In its sample, this clonotype was seen a few times. This sequence joins TRBV7-4 and TRBJ2-1; tentatively, D is TRBD1 (7 bases). Trimming removed 10 bases at V and 3 bases at J, with 16 bases between. Germline CDR1 reads SGHVT; CDR2 reads SQSDAQ. This CDR3 spans 14 amino acids. CDR3 sequence (DNA): TGTGCCACCATTTCAGGGGGGATCTACAATGAGCAGTTCTTC. It specifies CATISGGIYNEQFF.

This chain uses TRBV27 with TRBJ1-6, with D possibly being TRBD1 (6 bases). The V end was cut by 7 bases, the J end by 4 bases, with 11 bases between. The CDR3 extends over 14 amino acids. From germline, CDR1 is MNHEY and CDR2 SMNVEV (reference sequence). CDR3 in DNA: TGTGCCAGCACCATGACAGGATATAATTCACCCCTCCACTTT. This codes for CASTMTGYNSPLHF.

This clonotype has only a few counts. The chain has TRBV9 and TRBJ2-3, with 9 bases aligning to TRBD2. CDR1 is SGDLS, CDR2 YYNGEE, per germline. V lost 3 bases to trimming and J lost 4 bases; unmatched junction nucleotides: 9. This CDR3 is 16 amino acids long. The CDR3 DNA reads TGTGCCAGCAGCGCCCGAGCGGGGGGCCCTCCAGATACGCAGTATTTT. Translating it yields CASSARAGGPPDTQYF.

J is TRBJ1-1 and V is TRBV27; no reliable D call. Germline V gives CDR1 MNHEY, CDR2 SMNVEV (reference sequence). The CDR3 is 18 amino acids. Trimming pared 0 bases from V and 0 bases from J, leaving 17 bases between. CDR3 residues: CASSLSTGRISLNTEAFF. The CDR3 region has the DNA TGTGCCAGCAGTTTATCGACGGGCCGCATCTCCCTGAACACTGAAGCTTTCTTT.

This clonotype occurred a few times. The V call is TRBV6-2 or TRBV6-3, the J call TRBJ2-7; 9 bases are a match to TRBD1. After removal of 6 bases from V and 2 bases from J, the junction contained 8 bases not matched to a gene. The germline CDR1 and CDR2 sequences are MNHEY and SVGEGT. The CDR3 has 15 amino acids. The CDR3 here is CASSYPGQGTYEQYV. The CDR3, as DNA: TGTGCCAGCAGCTACCCCGGACAGGGGACCTACGAGCAGTACGTC.

This clonotype was observed many times. V gene TRBV6-1 combines with J gene TRBJ2-3; 10 nucleotides agree with TRBD2. Germline V gene lookup returns CDR1 MNHNS and CDR2 SASEGT. The CDR3 totals 15 residues. Trimming took 7 bases from V and 2 from J; bases not matched to a gene: 6. The CDR3 region has the DNA TGTGCCAGCACTCCAGCGGGGGGGCACACAGATACGCAGTATTTT. Its protein product is CASTPAGGHTDTQYF.

J is TRBJ2-1 and V is TRBV27, with D tentatively TRBD2 (5 bases). The CDR3 is made up of 13 amino acids. Trimming shortened V by 7 bases and J by 4 bases, and 11 bases separated the two germline ends. Germline lookup yields CDR1 MNHEY and CDR2 SMNVEV (reference sequence). CDR3 sequence: CASTDYLYNEQFF. CDR3 nucleotide sequence: TGTGCCAGCACTGACTACTTATACAATGAGCAGTTCTTC.

A few counts support this clonotype. CDR3 region: CASSPSKFMNTEAFF. The CDR3 bases are TGTGCCAGCTCCCCGTCGAAGTTCATGAACACTGAAGCTTTCTTT. V usage is TRBV18 and J usage is TRBJ1-1; D unclear. CDR1 and CDR2 (germline): KGHSH, LQKENI. The CDR3 extends over 15 amino acids. Trimming pared 6 bases from V and 0 bases from J, leaving 14 bases between.

This clonotype was seen a few times. V gene TRBV4-3 combines with J gene TRBJ1-5; D remains ambiguous. The CDR3 sequence is 14 residues long. Trimming shortened V by 1 base and J by 3 bases, and 7 bases separated the two germline ends. Germline CDR1 LGHNA, CDR2 YSLEER. Written as DNA, the CDR3 is TGCGCCAGCAGCCAAGTAGGGAACAATCAGCCCCAGCATTTT. Protein: CASSQVGNNQPQHF.

The V and J genes are TRBV7-6 and TRBJ2-6; 11 bases are shared with TRBD1. The germline V gene encodes CDR1 SGHVS and CDR2 FNYEAQ. This CDR3 has 20 amino acids. Germline trimming cut 5 bases from V and 0 bases from J; bases unmatched to any gene: 12. The CDR3 loop is CASSGGTGGGLFSGANVLTF. The CDR3, as DNA: TGTGCCAGCAGCGGAGGGACAGGGGGAGGACTATTCTCTGGGGCCAACGTCCTGACTTTC.